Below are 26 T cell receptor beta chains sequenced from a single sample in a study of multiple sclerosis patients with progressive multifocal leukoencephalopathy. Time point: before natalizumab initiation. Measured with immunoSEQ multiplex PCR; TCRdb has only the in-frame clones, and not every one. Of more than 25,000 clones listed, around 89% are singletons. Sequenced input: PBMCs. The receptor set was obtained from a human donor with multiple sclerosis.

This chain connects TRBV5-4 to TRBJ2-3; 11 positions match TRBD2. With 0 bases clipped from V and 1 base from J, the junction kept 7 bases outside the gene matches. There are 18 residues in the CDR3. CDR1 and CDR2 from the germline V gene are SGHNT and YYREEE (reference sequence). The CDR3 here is CASSLELAGGVRTDTQYF. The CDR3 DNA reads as TGTGCCAGCAGCTTGGAGCTAGCGGGGGGCGTTCGCACAGATACGCAGTATTTT.

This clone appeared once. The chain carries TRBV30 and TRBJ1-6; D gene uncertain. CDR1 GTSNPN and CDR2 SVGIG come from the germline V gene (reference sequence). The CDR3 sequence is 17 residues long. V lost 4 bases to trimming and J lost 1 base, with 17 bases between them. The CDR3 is CAWTSPLGVSYNSPLHF. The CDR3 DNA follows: TGTGCCTGGACCAGCCCCCTCGGGGTGTCCTATAATTCACCCCTCCACTTT.

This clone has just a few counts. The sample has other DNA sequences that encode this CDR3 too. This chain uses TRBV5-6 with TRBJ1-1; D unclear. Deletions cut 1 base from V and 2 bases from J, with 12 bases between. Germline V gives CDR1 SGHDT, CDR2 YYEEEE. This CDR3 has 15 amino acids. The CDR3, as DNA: TGTGCCAGCAGCTTGCGGTATAGTACCAACACTGAAGCTTTCTTT. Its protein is CASSLRYSTNTEAFF.

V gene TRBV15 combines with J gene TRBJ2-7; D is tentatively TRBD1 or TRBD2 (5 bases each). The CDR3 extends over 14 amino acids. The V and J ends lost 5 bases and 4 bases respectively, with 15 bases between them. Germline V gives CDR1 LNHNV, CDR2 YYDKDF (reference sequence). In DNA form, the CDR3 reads TGTGCCACCAGCCCCACTTACGGGGCTTACGAGCAGTACTTC. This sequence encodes CATSPTYGAYEQYF.

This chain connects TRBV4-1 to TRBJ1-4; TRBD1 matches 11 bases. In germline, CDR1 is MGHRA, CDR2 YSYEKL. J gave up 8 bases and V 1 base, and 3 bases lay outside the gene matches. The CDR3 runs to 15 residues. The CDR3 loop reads CASSQAGTGGEKLFF. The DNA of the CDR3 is TGCGCCAGCAGCCAAGCCGGGACAGGGGGGGAAAAACTGTTTTTT.

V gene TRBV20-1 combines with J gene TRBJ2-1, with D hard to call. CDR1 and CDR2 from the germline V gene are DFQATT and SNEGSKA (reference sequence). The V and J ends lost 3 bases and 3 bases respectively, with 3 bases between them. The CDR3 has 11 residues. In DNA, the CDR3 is TGCAGTGCTAGGTTCTACAATGAGCAGTTCTTC. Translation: CSARFYNEQFF.

This CDR3 is CAISESGLAGGRRETQYF. CDR3 bases: TGTGCCATCAGTGAGTCAGGACTAGCGGGGGGACGTCGGGAGACCCAGTACTTC. The chain links TRBV10-3 to TRBJ2-5; 14 positions agree with TRBD2. The germline V gene encodes CDR1 ENHRY and CDR2 SYGVKD. The trim removed 0 bases at V and 5 bases at J, leaving 8 bases unmatched. This CDR3 has 18 residues.

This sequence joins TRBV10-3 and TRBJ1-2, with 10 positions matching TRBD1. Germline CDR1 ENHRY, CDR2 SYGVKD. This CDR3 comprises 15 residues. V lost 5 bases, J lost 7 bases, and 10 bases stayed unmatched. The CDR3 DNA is TGTGCCATCAGTAACCGGGACAGGGGTTTTAGTGGCTACACCTTC. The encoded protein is CAISNRDRGFSGYTF.

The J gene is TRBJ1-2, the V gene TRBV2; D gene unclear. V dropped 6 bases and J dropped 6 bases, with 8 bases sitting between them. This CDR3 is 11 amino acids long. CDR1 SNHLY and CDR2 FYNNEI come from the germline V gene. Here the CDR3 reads CASSGYDGYTF. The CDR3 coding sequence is TGTGCCAGCAGCGGATATGATGGCTACACCTTC. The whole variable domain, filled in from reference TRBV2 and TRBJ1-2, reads EPEVTQTPSHQVTQMGQEVILRCVPISNHLYFYWYRQILGQKVEFLVSFYNNEISEKSEIFDDQFSVERPDGSNFTLKIRSTKLEDSAMYFCASSGYDGYTFGSGTRLTVV.

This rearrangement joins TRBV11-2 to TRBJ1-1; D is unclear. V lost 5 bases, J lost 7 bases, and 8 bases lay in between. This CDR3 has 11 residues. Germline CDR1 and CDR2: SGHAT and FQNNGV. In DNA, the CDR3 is TGTGCCAGCAGCACACGGATTGAAGCTTTCTTT. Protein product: CASSTRIEAFF.

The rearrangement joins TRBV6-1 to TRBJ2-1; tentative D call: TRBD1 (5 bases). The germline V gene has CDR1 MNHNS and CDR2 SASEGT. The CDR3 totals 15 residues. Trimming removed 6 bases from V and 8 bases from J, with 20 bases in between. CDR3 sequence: CASRLDSYPRDEQFF. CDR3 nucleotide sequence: TGTGCCAGCAGGCTTGACAGCTACCCAAGGGATGAGCAGTTCTTC.

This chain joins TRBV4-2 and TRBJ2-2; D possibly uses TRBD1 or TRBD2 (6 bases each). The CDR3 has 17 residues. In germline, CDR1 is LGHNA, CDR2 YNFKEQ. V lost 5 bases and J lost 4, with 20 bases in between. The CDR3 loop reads CASSGPQGRGGTGELFF. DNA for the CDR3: TGTGCCAGCAGCGGGCCACAGGGTAGGGGAGGCACCGGGGAGCTGTTTTTT.

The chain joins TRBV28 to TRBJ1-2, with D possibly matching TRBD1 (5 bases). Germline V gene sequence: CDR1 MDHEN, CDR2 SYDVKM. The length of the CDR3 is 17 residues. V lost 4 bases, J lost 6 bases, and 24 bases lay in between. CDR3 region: CASSSPPGSSGRDGYTF. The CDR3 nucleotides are TGTGCCAGCAGTTCCCCACCGGGTTCCTCAGGGCGGGATGGCTACACCTTC.

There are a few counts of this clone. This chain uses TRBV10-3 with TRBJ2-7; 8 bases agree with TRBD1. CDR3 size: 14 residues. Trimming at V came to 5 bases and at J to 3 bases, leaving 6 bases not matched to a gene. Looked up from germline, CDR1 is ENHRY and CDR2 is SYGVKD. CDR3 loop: CAISFGQGSYEQYF. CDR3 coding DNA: TGTGCCATCAGTTTCGGACAGGGAAGCTACGAGCAGTACTTC.

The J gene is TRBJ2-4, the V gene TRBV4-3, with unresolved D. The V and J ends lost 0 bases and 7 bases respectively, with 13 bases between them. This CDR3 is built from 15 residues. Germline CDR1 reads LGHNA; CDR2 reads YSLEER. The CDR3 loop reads CASSQDFRQGNIQYF. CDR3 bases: TGCGCCAGCAGCCAAGATTTTAGGCAAGGGAACATTCAGTACTTC.

CDR3 nucleotides: TGTGCCTGTACCAAGTTTGCGGGGGGGCCAAATGAGCAGTTCTTC. Translated: CACTKFAGGPNEQFF. J is TRBJ2-1 and V is TRBV30, with 9 positions matching TRBD2. V lost 6 bases to trimming and J lost 7 bases; unmatched junction nucleotides: 13. This CDR3 region has 15 residues. Germline assignment: CDR1 GTSNPN and CDR2 SVGIG (reference sequence).

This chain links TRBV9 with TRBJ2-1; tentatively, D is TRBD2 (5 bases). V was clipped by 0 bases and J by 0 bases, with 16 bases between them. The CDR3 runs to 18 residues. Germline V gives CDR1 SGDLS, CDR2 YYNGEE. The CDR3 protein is CASSVAGNRDTSYNEQFF. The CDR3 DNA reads TGTGCCAGCAGCGTAGCGGGTAATCGGGATACCTCCTACAATGAGCAGTTCTTC.

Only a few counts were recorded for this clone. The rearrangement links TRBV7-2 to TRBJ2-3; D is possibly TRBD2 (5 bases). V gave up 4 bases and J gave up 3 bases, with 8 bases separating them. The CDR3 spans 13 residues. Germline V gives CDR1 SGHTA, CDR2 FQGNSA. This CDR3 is CASSSPGTDTQYF. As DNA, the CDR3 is TGTGCCAGCAGCTCCCCGGGGACAGATACGCAGTATTTT.

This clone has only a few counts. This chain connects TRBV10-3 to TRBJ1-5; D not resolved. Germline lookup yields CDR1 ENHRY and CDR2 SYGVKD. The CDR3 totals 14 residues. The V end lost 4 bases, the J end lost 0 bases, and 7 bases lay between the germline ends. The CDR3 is CAISGQNSNQPQHF. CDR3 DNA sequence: TGTGCCATCAGTGGGCAGAATAGCAATCAGCCCCAGCATTTT.

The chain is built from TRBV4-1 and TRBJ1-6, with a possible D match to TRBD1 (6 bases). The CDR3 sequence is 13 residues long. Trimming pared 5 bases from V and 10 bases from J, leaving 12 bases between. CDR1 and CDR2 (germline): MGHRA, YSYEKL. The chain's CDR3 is CASSDRIQSPLHF. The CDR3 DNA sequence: TGCGCCAGCAGCGACAGGATTCAGTCACCCCTCCACTTT.

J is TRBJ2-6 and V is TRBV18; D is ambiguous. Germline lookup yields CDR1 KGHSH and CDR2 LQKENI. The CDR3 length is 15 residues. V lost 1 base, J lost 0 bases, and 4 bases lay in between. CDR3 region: CASSPQVSGANVLTF. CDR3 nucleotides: TGTGCCAGCTCACCACAGGTCTCTGGGGCCAACGTCCTGACTTTC.

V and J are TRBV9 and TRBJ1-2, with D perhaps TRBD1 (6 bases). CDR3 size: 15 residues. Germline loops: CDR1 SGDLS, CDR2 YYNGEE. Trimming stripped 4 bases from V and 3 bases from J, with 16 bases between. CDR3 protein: CASSIRQDRHYGYTF. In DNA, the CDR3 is TGTGCCAGCAGCATCAGACAGGACCGCCACTATGGCTACACCTTC.

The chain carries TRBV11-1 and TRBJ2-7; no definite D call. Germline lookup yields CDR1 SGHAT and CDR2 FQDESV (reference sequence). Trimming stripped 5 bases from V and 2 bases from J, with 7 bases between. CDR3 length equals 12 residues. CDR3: CASSPAPYEQYF. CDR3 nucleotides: TGTGCCAGCAGCCCAGCCCCCTACGAGCAGTACTTC.

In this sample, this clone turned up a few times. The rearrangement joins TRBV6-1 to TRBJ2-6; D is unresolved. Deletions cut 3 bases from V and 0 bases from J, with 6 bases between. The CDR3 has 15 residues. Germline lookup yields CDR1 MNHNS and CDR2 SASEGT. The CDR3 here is CASSERFSGANVLTF. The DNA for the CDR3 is TGTGCCAGCAGTGAGAGGTTCTCTGGGGCCAACGTCCTGACTTTC.

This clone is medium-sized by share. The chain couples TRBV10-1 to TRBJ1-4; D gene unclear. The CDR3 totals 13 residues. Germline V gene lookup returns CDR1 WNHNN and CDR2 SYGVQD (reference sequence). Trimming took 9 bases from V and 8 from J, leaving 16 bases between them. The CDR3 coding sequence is TGCGCCAGGGTTTTAAGGGATAACGAAAAACTGTTTTTT. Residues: CARVLRDNEKLFF.

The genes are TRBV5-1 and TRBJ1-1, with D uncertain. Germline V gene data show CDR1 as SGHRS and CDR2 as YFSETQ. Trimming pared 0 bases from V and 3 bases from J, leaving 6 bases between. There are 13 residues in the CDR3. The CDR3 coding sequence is TGCGCCAGCAGCTTGGTGCTGGACACTGAAGCTTTCTTT. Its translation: CASSLVLDTEAFF.